The entry below gives a single T cell receptor (beta chain) sequence along with its context. Its antigen is currently unknown. The sample originates from a study of OX40 agonist ivuxolimab in advanced cancers. Study information: Earlier anti-PD-1, anti-PD-L1 or anti-CTLA-4 therapy was permitted; about 44% had received some. General observations from the study: Fewer expanded clones were found on average in CD4+ than in CD8+ T cells. CD4+ and CD8+ blood T cells expanded clonally by week 6 at 0.1 to 3.0 mg/kg.

From germline, CDR1 is SGHRS and CDR2 YFSETQ. Trimming cost V 1 base and J 1 base; bases outside gene matches: 9. CDR3 length: 20 residues. Generated by immunoSEQ multiplex PCR, the TCRdb table keeps only in-frame clones and is missing some. The repertoire consists of more than 85,000 clones, with roughly nine tenths occurring once and the leading ten covering 0.31%. The receptor comes from an adult with an advanced solid tumor such as melanoma, head and neck, liver or kidney cancer. The sequences come from CD4+ or CD8+ T cells sorted from blood, collected in a trial of the OX40 agonist ivuxolimab. This rearrangement joins TRBV5-1 to TRBJ2-2; 14 bases agree with TRBD2. CDR3 sequence reads: CASSLYLAGTSGRNTGELFF. The CDR3 nucleotides read TGCGCCAGCAGCTTGTACCTAGCCGGGACTAGCGGGAGGAACACCGGGGAGCTGTTTTTT.